Each of the 11 T cell receptor beta chains below was sequenced from the same sample in a study of T cell responses to AZD1222 COVID-19 vaccine. TCRdb's copy holds only in-frame clones and misses some; the assay was immunoSEQ multiplex PCR. The data show roughly 120,000 clones, around 88% seen once. The source material was peripheral blood, sampled on day 0 of AZD1222 vaccination. These receptors all come from an adult in good health.

This sequence joins TRBV3-1 (or the pseudogene TRBV3-2) and TRBJ2-2; TRBD2 agrees at 8 bases. J was trimmed by 6 bases and V by 1 base; bases with no gene match: 1. There are 14 residues in the CDR3. Germline CDR1 and CDR2: LGHDT and YNNKEL (reference sequence). Here the CDR3 DNA reads TGTGCCAGCAGCCAAGCCGGGGGGGCCGGGGAGCTGTTTTTT. This translates into CASSQAGGAGELFF.

The chain recombines TRBV11-2 with TRBJ2-7, with D maybe TRBD2 (5 bases). The germline V gene encodes CDR1 SGHAT and CDR2 FQNNGV. The germline V and J ends were trimmed by 8 bases and 4 bases, with 15 bases remaining between them. The CDR3 length is 13 residues. The CDR3 bases are TGTGCCAGCGCGTTGGGTTGGAGGTACGAGCAGTACTTC. Translating gives CASALGWRYEQYF. Full variable domain (outside the CDR3, taken from reference TRBV11-2 and TRBJ2-7): EAGVAQSPRYKIIEKRQSVAFWCNPISGHATLYWYQQILGQGPKLLIQFQNNGVVDDSQLPKDRFSAERLKGVDSTLKIQPAKLEDSAVYLCASALGWRYEQYFGPGTRLTVT.

This clone came up once. This chain uses TRBV7-2 with TRBJ1-2; tentative D call: TRBD1 (5 bases). The CDR3 consists of 14 residues. Looked up from germline, CDR1 is SGHTA and CDR2 is FQGNSA. V lost 4 bases and J 7 bases, leaving 16 bases between the germline ends. Here the CDR3 DNA reads TGTGCCAGCAGCTCTTACCTGGGGGATGGTGGCTACACCTTC. This translates into CASSSYLGDGGYTF.

The chain is built from TRBV20-1 and TRBJ2-3; D call uncertain. The CDR3 is 13 residues long. Germline loops: CDR1 DFQATT, CDR2 SNEGSKA (reference sequence). Trimming left V 3 bases short and J 1 base short, with 8 bases between. The CDR3 bases are TGCAGTGCTAGTTCGTACCGCACAGATACGCAGTATTTT. Translation gives CSASSYRTDTQYF.

The table lists this clone with a count of one. The rearrangement uses TRBV28 and TRBJ1-6, with 7 bases fitting TRBD1. J lost 9 bases, V lost 7 bases, and 9 bases had no gene match. Germline CDR1 and CDR2: MDHEN and SYDVKM. The CDR3 has 14 amino acids. The CDR3 coding sequence is TGTGCCAGCATAGGAGGGACAGTGGCTTCACCCCTCCACTTT. It is translated as CASIGGTVASPLHF.

The CDR3, as DNA: TGTGCCAGCAGCCCCAGACCTCCCAGGGAATTGAACACTGAAGCTTTCTTT. Residues: CASSPRPPRELNTEAFF. This sequence joins TRBV4-2 and TRBJ1-1; maybe TRBD1 (5 bases). This CDR3 has 17 amino acids. Germline V lookup: CDR1 LGHNA, CDR2 YNFKEQ. V gave up 4 bases and J gave up 0 bases, with 18 bases separating them.

This clone has a single count. The CDR3 loop reads CASSLAKVYEQYF. The CDR3 coding sequence is TGTGCCAGCAGTTTAGCGAAGGTTTACGAGCAGTACTTC. The rearrangement joins TRBV12-3 or TRBV12-4 to TRBJ2-7; D is unresolved. CDR3 size: 13 residues. Trimming shortened V by 0 bases and J by 4 bases, and 7 bases separated the two germline ends.

The chain uses TRBV19 and TRBJ2-6, with a tentative D call TRBD1 (5 bases). The CDR3 runs to 17 residues. Trimming pared 4 bases from V and 0 bases from J, leaving 13 bases between. The germline gives CDR1 LNHDA, CDR2 SQIVND (reference sequence). This CDR3 reads CASSSYGHPSGANVLTF. In nucleotides, the CDR3 is TGTGCCAGTAGTAGCTACGGACATCCCTCTGGGGCCAACGTCCTGACTTTC.

This clone appeared a single time. The chain links TRBV7-2 to TRBJ1-6; unclear D gene. The CDR3 spans 15 residues. Germline V gene sequence: CDR1 SGHTA, CDR2 FQGNSA. The germline V and J ends were trimmed by 0 bases and 10 bases, with 13 bases remaining between them. This CDR3 reads CASSLARELRSPLHF. Here the CDR3 DNA reads TGTGCCAGCAGCTTAGCACGGGAGCTAAGGTCACCCCTCCACTTT.

V gene TRBV7-8 combines with J gene TRBJ2-7, with D tentatively TRBD1 (5 bases). V dropped 4 bases and J dropped 3 bases, with 19 bases sitting between them. The CDR3 extends over 16 amino acids. Germline V lookup: CDR1 SGHVS, CDR2 FQNEAQ. CDR3 DNA sequence: TGTGCCAGCAGCTCGATGAACGGACAAGCTAGCTACGAGCAGTACTTC. This encodes CASSSMNGQASYEQYF. Filled out from reference TRBV7-8 and TRBJ2-7, the complete variable domain reads GAGVSQSPRYKVAKRGQDVALRCDPISGHVSLFWYQQALGQGPEFLTYFQNEAQLDKSGLPSDRFFAERPEGSVSTLKIQRTQQEDSAVYLCASSSMNGQASYEQYFGPGTRLTVT.

This clone was seen just once. V is TRBV4-3 and J is TRBJ2-6; D gene uncertain. V was clipped by 0 bases and J by 0 bases, with 18 bases between them. CDR3 length: 20 amino acids. Germline loops: CDR1 LGHNA, CDR2 YSLEER. This chain's CDR3 is CASSQDRSDLFPSGANVLTF. The DNA for the CDR3 is TGCGCCAGCAGCCAAGATAGGTCCGACTTATTTCCCTCTGGGGCCAACGTCCTGACTTTC.